This entry lists 21 T cell receptor beta chains sequenced from one sample in a study of CD8+ T cells in alopecia areata. The sequencing template was cDNA reverse transcribed from extracted RNA. The assay was immunoSEQ multiplex PCR, and TCRdb's table has in-frame clones only and misses some. The sample presents 200,000 to 300,000 clones, none singletons. Sorting of pooled cutaneous lymph node cells used CD4, CD8alpha, NKG2D, NKG2ACE and other markers. Sample: CD4+ T cells sorted from a lymph node. The source is a C3H/HeJ mouse with alopecia areata. Strain haplotype at MHC: H2-k.

This clone has just a few counts. Genes here carry mouse names. The read stops 4 residues short of the end of the CDR3; the missing end is completed from the germline J gene. This chain links TRBV13-1 with TRBJ2-1, with a possible D match to TRBD1 (6 bases). From germline, CDR1 is NSHNY and CDR2 SYGAGN. Trimming cost V 5 bases and J 6 bases, with 15 bases left between them. This CDR3 comprises 14 residues. Here the CDR3 reads CASSLRDTLAEQFF. The DNA read from the CDR3 is TGTGCCAGCAGCCTCCGGGACACCCTTGCT.

Only a few counts were recorded for this clone. Gene names are the mouse ones. The sequenced fragment ends 4 residues before the CDR3 boundary, so the rest is inferred from the germline J gene. Other DNA variants within this sample encode the same CDR3. The V call is TRBV1, the J call TRBJ2-5; 11 bases fit TRBD2. Germline V gene lookup returns CDR1 NSQYPW and CDR2 LRSPGD (reference sequence). The CDR3 contains 14 residues. CDR3 sequence reads: CTCSAGTGGDTQYF. The part of the CDR3 DNA that was read is TGCACCTGCAGTGCCGGGACTGGGGGCGAC. Full variable domain (outside the CDR3, taken from reference TRBV1 and TRBJ2-5): VTLLEQNPRWRLVPRGQAVNLRCILKNSQYPWMSWYQQDLQKQLQWLFTLRSPGDKEVKSLPGADYLATRVTDTELRLQVANMSQGRTLYCTCSAGTGGDTQYFGPGTRLLVL.

This clone showed up just a few times. Genes and germline are mouse. The read is 4 residues too short to cover the CDR3 end, so that end is filled in from the germline J gene. Other nucleotide sequences from this sample produce the same CDR3. The V and J genes are TRBV31 and TRBJ2-5; weak D call: TRBD1 (5 bases). The CDR3 runs 14 residues. V lost 0 bases, J lost 0 bases, and 7 bases lay in between. The germline V gene has CDR1 GKSSPN and CDR2 SITVG. The CDR3 is CAWSLRGNQDTQYF. The CDR3 bases that were read are TGTGCCTGGAGTCTAAGGGGAAACCAAGAC.

This clone was observed a handful of times. Gene names and germline match the mouse. The read halts 4 residues ahead of the CDR3 end, with the missing end drawn from the germline J gene. The chain uses TRBV13-2 and TRBJ2-4; D perhaps matches TRBD2 (6 bases). Germline values: CDR1 NNHNN, CDR2 SYGAGS (reference sequence). The CDR3 runs 13 residues. The CDR3 DNA, read in part, is TGTGCCAGCGGTGATGCGACTGGTAAC. Translating it yields CASGDATGN. The CDR3 in full is CASGDATGNTLYF.

Details on this clone: Genes and germline are mouse. The CDR3 is cut off 4 residues early in the read; its end comes from the germline J gene. Other DNA sequences within the sample encode an identical CDR3. This chain uses TRBV31 with TRBJ2-3; tentative D call: TRBD2 (7 bases). Germline-derived CDR1 and CDR2 are GKSSPN and SITVG. V shed 2 bases and J shed 1 base, with 13 bases lying between them. This CDR3 spans 15 amino acids. Incomplete CDR3 DNA: TGTGCCTGGAGTTTGGGGGGCGGGCGTGCAGAA. Protein: CAWSLGGGRAE. The entire CDR3 reads CAWSLGGGRAETLYF.

This clone has just a few counts. The germline and genes are mouse ones. The read terminates 3 residues ahead of where the CDR3 ends, so the germline J gene completes it. The chain carries TRBV5 and TRBJ1-6, with 7 positions matching TRBD1. TRBJ1-6 is recorded as an ORF, its role being uncertain. The CDR3 is 16 amino acids. Trimming took 4 bases from V and 0 from J; bases not matched to a gene: 3. Germline assignment: CDR1 LGHNA and CDR2 YNLKQL (reference sequence). Incomplete CDR3 DNA: TGTGCCAGCAGCCCCGGGACAGCTTCCTATAATTCGCCC. It specifies CASSPGTASYNSP. The whole CDR3 reads CASSPGTASYNSPLYF.

This clone was picked up a small number of times. Mouse gene names and germline throughout. The CDR3 end lies 4 residues beyond the end of the read and is filled in from the germline J gene. The chain combines TRBV31 with TRBJ2-3; 8 bases agree with TRBD2. Trimming removed 2 bases from V and 3 bases from J; junction bases left unmatched: 1. Germline CDR1 reads GKSSPN; CDR2 reads SITVG. The CDR3 loop spans 13 amino acids. The CDR3: CAWSGGAAETLYF. The covered CDR3 bases are TGTGCCTGGAGTGGGGGGGCGGCAGAA.

As concerns this clone: Genes here carry mouse names. The CDR3 goes on 3 residues after the read ends, and that part is filled in from the germline J gene. The chain is built from TRBV13-1 and TRBJ1-6, with 8 positions matching TRBD1. TRBJ1-6 is labeled an ORF, and its function is uncertain. The CDR3 is made up of 15 amino acids. The germline gives CDR1 NSHNY, CDR2 SYGAGN. With V trimmed by 3 bases and J by 6 bases, 5 bases remained unmatched. The CDR3 DNA, read in part, is TGTGCCAGCAGTGGACAGGGGCCCATTAATTCGCCC. Translated, it gives CASSGQGPINSP. The whole CDR3 region reads CASSGQGPINSPLYF.

This clone was counted a few times. Gene names and germline match the mouse. Read data end 4 residues before the CDR3 end; the end is taken from the germline J gene. V gene TRBV13-2 combines with J gene TRBJ2-1, with 8 nucleotides matching TRBD2. V trimming: 0 bases; J trimming: 1 base; junction bases outside the gene matches: 3. The CDR3 has 16 amino acids. Germline values: CDR1 NNHNN, CDR2 SYGAGS (reference sequence). CDR3: CASGDVLGENYAEQFF. The CDR3 bases that were read are TGTGCCAGCGGTGATGTACTGGGGGAAAACTATGCT.

This clone was observed at least ten times. Gene names denote mouse genes. The read halts 4 residues ahead of the CDR3 end, with the missing end drawn from the germline J gene. Other DNA sequences within the sample encode an identical CDR3. The V call is TRBV1, the J call TRBJ2-7; D is ambiguous. V was pared by 1 base and J by 0 bases, with 4 bases between. The CDR3 length is 13 residues. The germline V gene encodes CDR1 NSQYPW and CDR2 LRSPGD (reference sequence). The CDR3 DNA, read in part, is TGCACCTGCAGTGCAGGGGGCTCCTAT. Amino acids: CTCSAGGSY. Given in full, the CDR3 is CTCSAGGSYEQYF.

As to this clone: Each gene name is a mouse one. The CDR3 end falls 4 residues outside the read, so it is completed with the germline J gene. V and J are TRBV19 and TRBJ2-4; perhaps TRBD2 as D (5 bases). CDR3 length: 14 residues. Germline CDR1 FNHDT, CDR2 SITEND (reference sequence). The sequenced part of the CDR3 DNA is TGTGCCAGCAGTACCTCTGGTGGGGAAAAC. Protein product: CASSTSGGEN. The CDR3 in its entirety is CASSTSGGENTLYF.

This clone was seen a few times. Gene names and germline refer to mouse. The read falls 4 residues short of the CDR3 end, and the missing part is taken from the germline J gene. The rearrangement uses TRBV13-3 and TRBJ2-5, with D possibly TRBD1 on 6 matching bases. CDR1 NNHDY and CDR2 SYVADS come from the germline V gene. The CDR3 loop spans 13 amino acids. The covered CDR3 bases are TGTGCCAGCAGTGGGACAGAGGGGGAC. This encodes CASSGTEGD. Given in full, the CDR3 is CASSGTEGDTQYF.

This clone has more than one count but fewer than ten. Any gene name here is a mouse gene name. Coverage ceases 4 residues before the CDR3 finishes, and the germline J gene fills in the end. The rearrangement joins TRBV29 to TRBJ1-2; D uncertain. V shed 5 bases and J shed 2 bases, with 9 bases lying between them. CDR1 and CDR2 (germline): MSHET, SYDVDS. The CDR3 is 13 amino acids. CDR3 DNA, as far as it was read: TGTGCTAGCAGTCCCTTCCCCAACTCC. Encoded protein: CASSPFPNS. The CDR3 in full is CASSPFPNSDYTF.

This clone was observed a handful of times. Germline and genes: mouse. Read sequence stops 3 residues before the CDR3 end, and the germline J gene provides the missing end. The chain links TRBV1 to TRBJ1-6; 9 bases agree with TRBD1. TRBJ1-6 is flagged as an ORF with uncertain function. J lost 7 bases, V lost 1 base, and 5 bases had no gene match. The germline V gene encodes CDR1 NSQYPW and CDR2 LRSPGD (reference sequence). The CDR3 has 16 amino acids. CDR3 residues: CTCSAALGQGNSPLYF. Incomplete CDR3 DNA: TGCACCTGCAGTGCAGCCCTGGGACAGGGAAATTCGCCC.

Comment on this clone: The genes are named according to mouse. The read terminates 4 residues ahead of where the CDR3 ends, so the germline J gene completes it. The chain couples TRBV31 to TRBJ2-5, with 9 bases aligning to TRBD1. From germline, CDR1 is GKSSPN and CDR2 SITVG. The CDR3 length is 14 residues. The part of the CDR3 DNA that was read is TGTGCCTGGAGCGACAGGGGGAGTGGAGAC. Translation: CAWSDRGSGD. The complete CDR3 protein is CAWSDRGSGDTQYF.

Turning to this clone: The listed genes are named as in mouse. The read falls 4 residues short of the CDR3 end, and the missing part is taken from the germline J gene. The sample carries other DNA sequences with the same CDR3. The chain carries TRBV13-1 and TRBJ1-1; no reliable D call. CDR3 length: 11 residues. The germline V gene has CDR1 NSHNY and CDR2 SYGAGN. V dropped 5 bases and J dropped 2 bases, with 4 bases sitting between them. The CDR3 loop reads CASRGNTEVFF. Incomplete CDR3 DNA: TGTGCCAGCAGAGGTAACACA.

In regard to this clone: Mouse germline and gene names are used. The read ends 4 residues before the CDR3 terminus; that terminus is restored from the germline J gene. This rearrangement joins TRBV19 to TRBJ1-1, with TRBD1 matching over 7 bases. The CDR3 contains 14 residues. CDR1 is FNHDT and CDR2 is SITEND in the germline V gene (reference sequence). The sequenced CDR3 bases are TGTGCCAGCAGTATATATGGGGGACAGACA. Its protein product is CASSIYGGQT. In full, the CDR3 reads CASSIYGGQTEVFF.

Only a few counts were recorded for this clone. The genes and germline here are from mouse. The read comes to an end 4 residues before the CDR3 does, leaving the germline J gene to fill in the end. J is TRBJ1-2 and V is TRBV19; 7 bases align to TRBD1. CDR3 length: 12 amino acids. In germline, CDR1 is FNHDT, CDR2 SITEND (reference sequence). CDR3 sequence reads: CASSNDRVDYTF. CDR3 DNA, as far as it was read: TGTGCCAGCAGTAATGACAGGGTC.

For this clone: Genes and germline are mouse. The read stops 4 residues short of the end of the CDR3; the missing end is completed from the germline J gene. The sample carries other DNA sequences with the same CDR3. The chain joins TRBV13-1 to TRBJ1-1; D perhaps matches TRBD1 (5 bases). CDR3 length: 12 amino acids. The germline gives CDR1 NSHNY, CDR2 SYGAGN. Trimming took 5 bases from V and 1 from J, leaving 6 bases between them. Here the CDR3 reads CASRRGNTEVFF. The CDR3 bases that were read are TGTGCCAGCAGGAGGGGAAACACA.

With respect to this clone: The genes are named according to mouse. The read terminates 3 residues before the CDR3 end, so the remaining end is supplied by the germline J gene. The chain uses TRBV19 and TRBJ1-6, with D maybe TRBD1 (6 bases). TRBJ1-6 is an open reading frame whose function is uncertain. V shed 4 bases and J shed 7 bases, with 12 bases lying between them. The CDR3 sequence is 14 residues long. Per germline, CDR1 FNHDT and CDR2 SITEND (reference sequence). CDR3 DNA (partial): TGTGCCAGCAGTCCACAGGGAAAGAATTCGCCC. Translation: CASSPQGKNSP. From start to end, the CDR3 is CASSPQGKNSPLYF.

A remark on this clone: Each gene name is a mouse one. The read falls 4 residues short of the CDR3 end, and the missing part is taken from the germline J gene. The rearrangement uses TRBV13-2 and TRBJ1-2, with D perhaps TRBD1 (6 bases). Deletions cut 0 bases from V and 3 bases from J, with 12 bases between. The germline gives CDR1 NNHNN, CDR2 SYGAGS (reference sequence). The CDR3 is 15 amino acids. The covered CDR3 bases are TGTGCCAGCGGTGATGCAGCAGGGGATGACTCC. Its protein product is CASGDAAGDDS. The whole CDR3 sequence is CASGDAAGDDSDYTF.